A selection of T cell receptor beta chains follows, all from one sample in a study of blood T cell repertoires in COVID-19. The protocol was immunoSEQ multiplex PCR, while the TCRdb copy is restricted to in-frame clones and leaves out a portion. The sample has 100,000 or so clones; roughly 90% are singletons. Input material: peripheral blood. Every receptor here comes from a man aged 60-69 years with acute or convalescent COVID-19. CDR3s include the opening cysteine and the closing phenylalanine or tryptophan. The D gene is left open where the match is weak. Some rows mark clone size as missing; the rest say once, few, many or name a class of expanded clone.

d_call j_call clone_size v_call cdr3_aa cdr3_nt
TRBD1 TRBJ1-3 NA TRBV18 CASSPSATGGYGNTIYF TGTGCCAGCTCACCTTCGGCGACAGGGGGCTACGGAAACACCATATATTTT
NA TRBJ2-7 NA TRBV19 CASSIEITYEQYF TGTGCCAGTAGTATAGAAATTACCTACGAGCAGTACTTC
NA TRBJ1-1 NA TRBV5-5 CASSWHLNTEAFF TGTGCCAGCAGCTGGCATTTGAACACTGAAGCTTTCTTT
TRBD2 TRBJ2-5 NA TRBV19 CASSPRTSGRETQYF TGTGCCAGTAGTCCCAGGACTAGCGGGAGGGAGACCCAGTACTTC
NA TRBJ1-6 NA TRBV18 CASSPDGGRADSPLHF TGTGCCAGCTCACCCGACGGCGGCAGGGCTGATTCACCCCTCCACTTT
TRBD1 TRBJ2-2 NA TRBV6-5 CASSSGQGIPGELFF TGTGCCAGCAGTTCGGGACAGGGGATCCCCGGGGAGCTGTTTTTT
TRBD1 TRBJ1-1 NA TRBV6-5 CASSRATGGRTEAFF TGTGCCAGCAGTAGGGCGACAGGGGGCAGGACTGAAGCTTTCTTT
TRBD1 TRBJ1-4 few TRBV29-1 CSVEGRGPNEKLFF TGCAGCGTTGAGGGCAGGGGGCCTAATGAAAAACTGTTTTTT
NA TRBJ2-7 NA TRBV9 CASSPWTDGEQYF TGTGCCAGCAGCCCCTGGACAGACGGCGAGCAGTACTTC
TRBD1 TRBJ2-1 NA TRBV2 CASNLGQNNEQFF TGTGCCAGCAACCTGGGACAGAACAATGAGCAGTTCTTC
NA TRBJ2-1 once TRBV10-2 CASSESSGLRGFF TGCGCCAGCAGTGAGTCTTCAGGGCTCAGAGGGTTCTTC
NA TRBJ1-5 NA TRBV30 CAWNGGLEQPQHF TGTGCCTGGAATGGGGGACTCGAGCAGCCCCAGCATTTT
TRBD2 TRBJ2-5 NA TRBV5-1 CASSWNSGTTKETQYF TGCGCCAGCAGCTGGAATTCCGGGACTACCAAAGAGACCCAGTACTTC
TRBD1 TRBJ1-1 NA TRBV19 CASPPPWTGMQVTEAFF TGTGCCAGCCCGCCGCCGTGGACAGGGATGCAGGTAACTGAAGCTTTCTTT
TRBD1 TRBJ1-5 NA TRBV19 CASSPTGEGQPQHF TGTGCCAGTAGCCCGACAGGGGAAGGTCAGCCCCAGCATTTT
TRBD1 TRBJ1-5 NA TRBV29-1 CSVGTGNQPQHF TGCAGCGTCGGGACAGGCAATCAGCCCCAGCATTTT
TRBD2 TRBJ2-2 NA TRBV7-9 CASSLAVAGGPGELFF TGTGCCAGCAGCTTAGCGGTAGCGGGAGGGCCCGGGGAGCTGTTTTTT
NA TRBJ1-2 NA TRBV30 CAWSVPQQGLYGYTF TGTGCCTGGAGTGTACCCCAACAGGGTCTGTATGGCTACACCTTC
NA TRBJ1-1 once TRBV18 CASSPWQGRDKTEAFF TGTGCCAGCTCACCATGGCAAGGCAGGGATAAAACTGAAGCTTTCTTT
TRBD1 TRBJ1-2 NA TRBV11-3 CASSSTGGLNYGYTF TGTGCCAGCAGCTCCACAGGGGGGCTCAACTATGGCTACACCTTC
NA TRBJ1-6 NA TRBV2 CASSEGQSSYNSPLHF TGTGCCAGCAGTGAAGGACAGAGCTCCTATAATTCACCCCTCCACTTT
NA TRBJ1-4 NA TRBV19 CASSTRTSVNEKLFF TGTGCCAGTAGTACAAGGACAAGTGTAAATGAAAAACTGTTTTTT
TRBD1 TRBJ1-1 NA TRBV5-1 CASRLPGQGVGGTEAFF TGCGCCAGCAGGTTACCGGGACAGGGGGTGGGTGGCACTGAAGCTTTCTTT
TRBD2 TRBJ2-2 NA TRBV3-1/TRBV3-2 CASSSPGLAETNTGELFF TGTGCCAGCAGCTCCCCGGGACTAGCGGAGACGAACACCGGGGAGCTGTTTTTT
NA TRBJ2-6 NA TRBV7-3 CASSLEGSGANVLTF TGTGCCAGCAGCTTAGAGGGCTCAGGGGCCAACGTCCTGACTTTC
TRBD2 TRBJ2-1 once TRBV6-1 CASSEWGGNEQFF TGTGCCAGCAGTGAGTGGGGGGGGAATGAGCAGTTCTTC
TRBD1 TRBJ1-1 NA TRBV9 CASSVDGQGARAFF TGTGCCAGCAGCGTAGATGGTCAGGGGGCTAGAGCTTTCTTT